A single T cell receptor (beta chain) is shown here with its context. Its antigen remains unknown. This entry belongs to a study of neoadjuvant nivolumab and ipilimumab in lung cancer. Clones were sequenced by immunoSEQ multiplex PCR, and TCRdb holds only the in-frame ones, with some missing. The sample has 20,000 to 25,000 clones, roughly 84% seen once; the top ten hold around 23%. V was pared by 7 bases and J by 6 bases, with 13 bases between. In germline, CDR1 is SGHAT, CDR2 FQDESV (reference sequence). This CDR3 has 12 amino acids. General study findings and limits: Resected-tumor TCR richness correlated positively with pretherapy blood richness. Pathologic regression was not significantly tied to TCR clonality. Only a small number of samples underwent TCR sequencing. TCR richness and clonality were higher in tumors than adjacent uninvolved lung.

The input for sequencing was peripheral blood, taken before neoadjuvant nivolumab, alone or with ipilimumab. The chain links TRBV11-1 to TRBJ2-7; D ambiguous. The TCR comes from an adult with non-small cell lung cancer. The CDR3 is CASTRVWGEQYF. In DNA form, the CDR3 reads TGTGCCAGCACTCGTGTTTGGGGCGAGCAGTACTTC.